This entry concerns a single T cell receptor beta chain. The data are from a study of technical replicates of blood from a handful of donors. Unmatched junction bases numbered 4, after V lost 5 bases and J lost 5 bases. Germline V gene sequence: CDR1 SGHRS, CDR2 YFSETQ. This CDR3 is built from 14 residues. Profiled with immunoSEQ multiplex PCR; TCRdb holds only in-frame clones, not every one. The table lists about 83,000 clones, just over 90% of them singletons, with more than 0.2% in the top ten. This chain uses TRBV5-1 with TRBJ2-2; TRBD1 matches 9 bases. The specimen was T cells isolated from PBMCs. This sequence was found in a human donor in good health. The CDR3, as DNA: TGCGCCAGCAGGGGACAGGGTGCAACCGGGGAGCTGTTTTTT. It is translated as CASRGQGATGELFF. The full variable domain, completed using reference TRBV5-1 and TRBJ2-2, is KAGVTQTPRYLIKTRGQQVTLSCSPISGHRSVSWYQQTPGQGLQFLFEYFSETQRNKGNFPGRFSGRQFSNSRSEMNVSTLELGDSALYLCASRGQGATGELFFGEGSRLTVL.